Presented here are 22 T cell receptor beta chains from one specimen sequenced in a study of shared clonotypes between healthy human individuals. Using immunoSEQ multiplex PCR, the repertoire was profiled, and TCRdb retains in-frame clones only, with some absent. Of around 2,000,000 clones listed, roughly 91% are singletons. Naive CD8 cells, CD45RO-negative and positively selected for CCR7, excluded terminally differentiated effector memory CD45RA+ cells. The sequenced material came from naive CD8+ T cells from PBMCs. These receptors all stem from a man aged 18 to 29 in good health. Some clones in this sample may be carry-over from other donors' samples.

The CDR3, as DNA: TGTGCCAGCAGCTTAAAAGGTCAGGATGTCTACAATGAGCAGTTCTTC. Encoded protein: CASSLKGQDVYNEQFF. J is TRBJ2-1 and V is TRBV7-9; unclear D gene. V lost 2 bases to trimming and J lost 3 bases, with 14 bases between them. The CDR3 runs to 16 residues. The germline V gene encodes CDR1 SEHNR and CDR2 FQNEAQ (reference sequence).

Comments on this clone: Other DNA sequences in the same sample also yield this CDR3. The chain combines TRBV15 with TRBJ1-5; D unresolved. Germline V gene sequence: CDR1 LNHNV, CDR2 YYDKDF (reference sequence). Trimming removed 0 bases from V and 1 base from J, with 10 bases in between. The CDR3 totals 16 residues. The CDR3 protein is CATSRDFGGSNQPQHF. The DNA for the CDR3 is TGTGCCACCAGCAGAGATTTTGGCGGAAGCAATCAGCCCCAGCATTTT.

The CDR3 here is CASSPGGETGTYEQYF. CDR3 nucleotides: TGTGCCAGCAGCCCTGGGGGGGAGACAGGGACCTACGAGCAGTACTTC. The chain links TRBV2 to TRBJ2-7; perhaps D is TRBD1 or TRBD2 (7 bases each). Trimming cost V 6 bases and J 2 bases, with 20 bases left between them. Germline V gene data show CDR1 as SNHLY and CDR2 as FYNNEI. The CDR3 is 16 residues long.

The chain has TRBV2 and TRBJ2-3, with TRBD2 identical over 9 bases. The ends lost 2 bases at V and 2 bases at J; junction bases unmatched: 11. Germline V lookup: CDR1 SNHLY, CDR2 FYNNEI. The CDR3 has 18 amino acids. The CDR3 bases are TGTGCCAGCAGTGAACCAGAGCGGGAGGCCCCTTTCACAGATACGCAGTATTTT. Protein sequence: CASSEPEREAPFTDTQYF.

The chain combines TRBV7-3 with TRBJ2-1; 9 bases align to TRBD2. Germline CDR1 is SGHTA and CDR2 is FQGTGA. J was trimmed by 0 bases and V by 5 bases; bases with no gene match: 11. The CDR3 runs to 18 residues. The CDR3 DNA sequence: TGTGCCAGCAGCCGTCTTAGGGCTAGCGGGATCTCCTACAATGAGCAGTTCTTC. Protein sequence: CASSRLRASGISYNEQFF.

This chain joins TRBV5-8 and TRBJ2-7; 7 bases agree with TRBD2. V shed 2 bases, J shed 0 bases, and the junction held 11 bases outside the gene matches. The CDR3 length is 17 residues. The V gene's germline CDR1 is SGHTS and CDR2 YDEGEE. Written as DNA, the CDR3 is TGTGCCAGCAGCTTTCTCCTAGCGGTGAGGAGCTCCTACGAGCAGTACTTC. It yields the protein CASSFLLAVRSSYEQYF.

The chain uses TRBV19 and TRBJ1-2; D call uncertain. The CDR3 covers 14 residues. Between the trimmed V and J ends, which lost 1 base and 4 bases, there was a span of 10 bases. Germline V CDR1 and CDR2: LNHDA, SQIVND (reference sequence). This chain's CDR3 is CASSIALGLYGYTF. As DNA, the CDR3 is TGTGCCAGTAGTATAGCGTTGGGTCTCTATGGCTACACCTTC.

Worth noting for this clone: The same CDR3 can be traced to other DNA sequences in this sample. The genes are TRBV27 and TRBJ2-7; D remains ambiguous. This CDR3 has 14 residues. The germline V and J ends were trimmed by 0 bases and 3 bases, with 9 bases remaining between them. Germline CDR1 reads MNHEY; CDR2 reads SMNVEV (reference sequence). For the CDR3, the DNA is TGTGCCAGCAGTTTATCGATGTCCGGCTACGAGCAGTACTTC. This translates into CASSLSMSGYEQYF.

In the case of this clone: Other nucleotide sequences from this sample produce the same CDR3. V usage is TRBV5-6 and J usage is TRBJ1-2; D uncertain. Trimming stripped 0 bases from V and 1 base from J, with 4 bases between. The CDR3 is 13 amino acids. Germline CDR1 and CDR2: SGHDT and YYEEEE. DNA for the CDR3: TGTGCCAGCAGCTTGGACGGTAACTATGGCTACACCTTC. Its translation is CASSLDGNYGYTF.

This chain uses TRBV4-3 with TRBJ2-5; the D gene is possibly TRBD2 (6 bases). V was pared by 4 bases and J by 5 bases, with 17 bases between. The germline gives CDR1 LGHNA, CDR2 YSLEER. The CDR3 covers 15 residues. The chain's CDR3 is CASSLTPEGSETQYF. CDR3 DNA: TGCGCCAGCAGCCTAACTCCGGAGGGTTCCGAGACCCAGTACTTC.

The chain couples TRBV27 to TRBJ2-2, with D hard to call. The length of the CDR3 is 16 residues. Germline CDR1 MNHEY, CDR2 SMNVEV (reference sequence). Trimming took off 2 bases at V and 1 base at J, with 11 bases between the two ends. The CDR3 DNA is TGTGCCAGCAGTTTAAATCTGAAGGGGAACACCGGGGAGCTGTTTTTT. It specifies CASSLNLKGNTGELFF.

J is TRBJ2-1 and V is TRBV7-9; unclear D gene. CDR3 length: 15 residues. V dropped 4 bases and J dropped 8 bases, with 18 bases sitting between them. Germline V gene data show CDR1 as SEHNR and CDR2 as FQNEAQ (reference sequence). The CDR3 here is CASSSWVALTDEQFF. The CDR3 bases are TGTGCCAGCAGCTCTTGGGTCGCGCTAACCGATGAGCAGTTCTTC.

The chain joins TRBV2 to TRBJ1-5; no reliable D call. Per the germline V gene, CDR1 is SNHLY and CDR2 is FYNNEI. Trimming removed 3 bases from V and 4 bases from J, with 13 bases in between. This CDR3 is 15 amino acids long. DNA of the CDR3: TGTGCCAGCAGTGACTTCCGAGCCTTTAATCAGCCCCAGCATTTT. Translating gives CASSDFRAFNQPQHF. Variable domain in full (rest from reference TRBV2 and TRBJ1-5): EPEVTQTPSHQVTQMGQEVILRCVPISNHLYFYWYRQILGQKVEFLVSFYNNEISEKSEIFDDQFSVERPDGSNFTLKIRSTKLEDSAMYFCASSDFRAFNQPQHFGDGTRLSIL.

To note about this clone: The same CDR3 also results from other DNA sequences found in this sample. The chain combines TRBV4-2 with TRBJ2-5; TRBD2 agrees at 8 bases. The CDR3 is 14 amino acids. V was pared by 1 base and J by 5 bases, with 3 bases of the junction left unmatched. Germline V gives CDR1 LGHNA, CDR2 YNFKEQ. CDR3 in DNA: TGTGCCAGCAGCCAAGTCGGGAGGGGCGAGACCCAGTACTTC. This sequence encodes CASSQVGRGETQYF.

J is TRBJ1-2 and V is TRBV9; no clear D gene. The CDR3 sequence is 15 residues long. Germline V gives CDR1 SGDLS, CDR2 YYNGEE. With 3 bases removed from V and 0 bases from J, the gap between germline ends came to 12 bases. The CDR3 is CASSATPGPNYGYTF. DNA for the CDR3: TGTGCCAGCAGCGCGACCCCGGGCCCTAACTATGGCTACACCTTC.

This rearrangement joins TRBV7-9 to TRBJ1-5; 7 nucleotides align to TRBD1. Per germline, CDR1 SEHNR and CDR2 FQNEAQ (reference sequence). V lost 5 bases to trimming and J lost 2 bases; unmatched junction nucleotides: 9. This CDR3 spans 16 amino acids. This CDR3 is CASSAGQNRGNQPQHF. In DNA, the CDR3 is TGTGCCAGCAGCGCGGGACAGAACCGGGGCAATCAGCCCCAGCATTTT.

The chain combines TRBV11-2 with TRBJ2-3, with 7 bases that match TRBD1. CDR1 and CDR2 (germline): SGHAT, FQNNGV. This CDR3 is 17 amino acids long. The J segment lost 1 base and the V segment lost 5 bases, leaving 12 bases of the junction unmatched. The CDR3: CASSTGDRTARTDTQYF. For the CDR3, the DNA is TGTGCCAGCAGCACCGGGGACAGAACTGCACGCACAGATACGCAGTATTTT.

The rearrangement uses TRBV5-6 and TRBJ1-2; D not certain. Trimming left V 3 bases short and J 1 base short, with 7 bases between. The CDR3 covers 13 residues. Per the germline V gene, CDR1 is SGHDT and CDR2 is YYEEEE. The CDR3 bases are TGTGCCAGCAGCTCGGTTAATAACTATGGCTACACCTTC. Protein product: CASSSVNNYGYTF.

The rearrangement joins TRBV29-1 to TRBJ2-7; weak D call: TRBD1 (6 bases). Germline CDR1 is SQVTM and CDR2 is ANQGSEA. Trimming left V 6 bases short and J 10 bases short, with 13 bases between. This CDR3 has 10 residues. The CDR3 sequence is CSVREGDQYF. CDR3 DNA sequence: TGCAGCGTCCGAGAGGGGGACCAGTACTTC.

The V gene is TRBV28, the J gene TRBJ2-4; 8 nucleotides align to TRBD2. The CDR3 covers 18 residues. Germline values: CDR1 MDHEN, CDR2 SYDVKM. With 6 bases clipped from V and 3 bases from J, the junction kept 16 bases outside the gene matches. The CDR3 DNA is TGTGCCAGCAGCTACCCTGCGAGGACTAGCCGTGGCAAAAACATTCAGTACTTC. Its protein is CASSYPARTSRGKNIQYF.

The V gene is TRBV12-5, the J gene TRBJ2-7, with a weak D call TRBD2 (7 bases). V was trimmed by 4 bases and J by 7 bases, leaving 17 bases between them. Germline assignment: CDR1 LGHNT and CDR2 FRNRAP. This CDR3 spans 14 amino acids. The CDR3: CASGSDGGPGEQYF. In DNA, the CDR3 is TGTGCTAGTGGTTCAGACGGGGGGCCTGGGGAGCAGTACTTC.

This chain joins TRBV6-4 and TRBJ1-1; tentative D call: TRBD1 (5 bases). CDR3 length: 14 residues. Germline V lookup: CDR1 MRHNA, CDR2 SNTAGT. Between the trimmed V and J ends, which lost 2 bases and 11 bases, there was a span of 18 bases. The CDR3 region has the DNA TGTGCCAGCAGTGACGGGGTCTGGGGCAGTCGGGCTTTCTTT. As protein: CASSDGVWGSRAFF.